This TCR beta chain was sequenced during a study of OX40 agonist ivuxolimab in advanced cancers. Study summary: Patients in the trial were receiving intravenous ivuxolimab every 2 weeks, at doses of 0.01 to 10 mg/kg.

The protocol was immunoSEQ multiplex PCR, while the TCRdb copy is restricted to in-frame clones and leaves out a portion. Among under 100,000 clones, approximately 89% were seen once, and the ten largest hold 2% to 2.5%. This CDR3 has 11 residues. Trimming stripped 6 bases from V and 5 bases from J, with 10 bases between. Per the germline V gene, CDR1 is DFQATT and CDR2 is SNEGSKA (reference sequence). This sequence joins TRBV20-1 and TRBJ1-1; D gene uncertain. This material consisted of CD4+ or CD8+ T cells sorted from blood, taken in a trial of the OX40 agonist ivuxolimab. This TCR was sampled from an adult with an advanced solid tumor such as melanoma, head and neck, liver or kidney cancer. CDR3 loop: CSAWENTEAFF. CDR3 sequence (DNA): TGCAGTGCATGGGAAAATACTGAAGCTTTCTTT.